What follows are 10 T cell receptor beta chains derived from one specimen sequenced in a study of T-cell reconstitution after alpha-beta-depleted transplantation in children. During its preparation, the TCRbeta library received unique molecular identifiers. MiXCR, applied by TCRdb to the PCR reads, yields one record per CDR3 protein. The sample includes some 450,000 distinct CDR3 sequences, roughly 44% of them seen just once. Sequencing used PBMCs, obtained before TCRalphabeta/CD19-depleted stem cell transplant. Receptors originate from a girl aged 2-10 years with aplastic anemia, due to receive a stem cell transplant.

The rearrangement joins TRBV20-1 to TRBJ1-5; the D gene is possibly TRBD1 (6 bases). V lost 2 bases, J lost 4 bases, and 12 bases lay in between. The CDR3 sequence is 14 residues long. Germline V gene sequence: CDR1 DFQATT, CDR2 SNEGSKA (reference sequence). The CDR3 DNA follows: TGCAGTGCTAGACCCGGGACACCAAATCAGCCCCAGCATTTT. Its translation is CSARPGTPNQPQHF.

The V gene is TRBV29-1, the J gene TRBJ2-5, with a possible D match to TRBD1 (7 bases). Germline CDR1 SQVTM, CDR2 ANQGSEA. V was cut by 8 bases and J by 5 bases, with 24 bases left in between. CDR3 length: 15 amino acids. CDR3 sequence (DNA): TGCAGCCTTCGGGGGCCAGGGGGAGTGGGGGAGACCCAGTACTTC. Translation: CSLRGPGGVGETQYF. Variable domain in full (rest from reference TRBV29-1 and TRBJ2-5): SAVISQKPSRDICQRGTSLTIQCQVDSQVTMMFWYRQQPGQSLTLIATANQGSEATYESGFVIDKFPISRPNLTFSTLTVSNMSPEDSSIYLCSLRGPGGVGETQYFGPGTRLLVL.

About this clonotype: This clone may be a read error of a much larger clone one base away. J is TRBJ2-7 and V is TRBV7-2; D not resolved. Germline V gene data show CDR1 as SGHTA and CDR2 as FQGNSA. The V end lost 0 bases, the J end lost 8 bases, and 11 bases lay between the germline ends. The CDR3 totals 13 residues. CDR3 loop: CASSLALGNKQYF. The CDR3 nucleotides are TGTGCCAGCAGCTTAGCGCTAGGGAACAAGCAGTACTTC.

This clonotype was recorded many times. V is TRBV20-1 and J is TRBJ2-5, with TRBD1 identical over 9 bases. Germline assignment: CDR1 DFQATT and CDR2 SNEGSKA (reference sequence). The CDR3 length is 13 residues. The V and J ends lost 8 bases and 1 base, in that order; junction bases with no gene match: 5. As DNA, the CDR3 is TGCAGTCTCCGGGACAGGGTCCAAGAGACCCAGTACTTC. Protein: CSLRDRVQETQYF.

This clonotype was recorded many times. This sequence joins TRBV12-3 or TRBV12-4 and TRBJ1-3; a possible D gene is TRBD1 (6 bases). This CDR3 spans 16 amino acids. Trimming shortened V by 6 bases and J by 0 bases, and 15 bases separated the two germline ends. CDR3 DNA: TGTGCCAGCAGGCCACCACAGGGAGGCTCTGGAAACACCATATATTTT. It translates to CASRPPQGGSGNTIYF.

This clonotype was counted ten times or more. This chain uses TRBV6-1 with TRBJ1-1; TRBD1 aligns across 7 bases. V dropped 6 bases and J dropped 10; count of bases not matched to a gene: 5. The CDR3 sequence is 11 residues long. Germline V gene data show CDR1 as MNHNS and CDR2 as SASEGT. The CDR3 protein is CASRVTGAAFF. In DNA form, the CDR3 reads TGTGCCAGCAGGGTAACAGGGGCAGCTTTCTTT.

This clonotype was seen a single time. The J gene is TRBJ2-1, the V gene TRBV3-1; 10 bases agree with TRBD2. CDR1 LGHDT and CDR2 YNNKEL come from the germline V gene (reference sequence). Losses at the gene ends were 1 base for V and 9 bases for J; bases not matched to a gene: 12. This CDR3 is 17 amino acids long. The CDR3 nucleotides read TGTGCCAGCAGCCAAGTCGGGCTAGCGGGAGAGTTTAGTGAGCAGTTCTTC. This sequence encodes CASSQVGLAGEFSEQFF.

The count of this clonotype is one. The V and J genes are TRBV28 and TRBJ2-2; 7 nucleotides agree with TRBD1. Looked up from germline, CDR1 is MDHEN and CDR2 is SYDVKM. V trimming: 5 bases; J trimming: 3 bases; junction bases outside the gene matches: 6. This CDR3 has 15 amino acids. CDR3 bases: TGTGCCAGCAGTGAGGACAGGCAATACACCGGGGAGCTGTTTTTT. Translated, it gives CASSEDRQYTGELFF.

The CDR3 here is CASRAAPSYEQYF. The CDR3 nucleotides are TGTGCCAGTAGGGCAGCACCCTCCTACGAGCAGTACTTC. The V gene is TRBV6-1, the J gene TRBJ2-7, with no clear D. The CDR3 loop spans 13 amino acids. Germline-derived CDR1 and CDR2 are MNHNS and SASEGT. The V gene lost 9 bases and the J gene lost 0 bases, with 12 bases spanning the gap.

V usage is TRBV20-1 and J usage is TRBJ2-7, with unresolved D. This CDR3 is 13 amino acids long. Germline CDR1 and CDR2: DFQATT and SNEGSKA (reference sequence). Trimming stripped 5 bases from V and 0 bases from J, with 11 bases between. CDR3 sequence reads: CSAFSRSSYEQYF. CDR3 nucleotides: TGCAGTGCTTTTTCTAGGAGCTCCTACGAGCAGTACTTC.